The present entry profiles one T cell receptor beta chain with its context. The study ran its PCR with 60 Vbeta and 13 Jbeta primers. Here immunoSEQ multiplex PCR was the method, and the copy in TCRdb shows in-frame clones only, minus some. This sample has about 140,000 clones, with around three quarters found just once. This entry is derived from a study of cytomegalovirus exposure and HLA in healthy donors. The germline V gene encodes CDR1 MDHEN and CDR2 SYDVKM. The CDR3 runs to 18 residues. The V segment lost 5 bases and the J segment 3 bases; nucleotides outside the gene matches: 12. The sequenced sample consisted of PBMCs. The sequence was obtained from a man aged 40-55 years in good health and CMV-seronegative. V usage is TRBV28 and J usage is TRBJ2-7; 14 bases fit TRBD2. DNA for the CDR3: TGTGCCAGCAGTCTCAGACTAGCGGGAGGGCCGGTGTTCTACGAGCAGTACTTC. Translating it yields CASSLRLAGGPVFYEQYF.